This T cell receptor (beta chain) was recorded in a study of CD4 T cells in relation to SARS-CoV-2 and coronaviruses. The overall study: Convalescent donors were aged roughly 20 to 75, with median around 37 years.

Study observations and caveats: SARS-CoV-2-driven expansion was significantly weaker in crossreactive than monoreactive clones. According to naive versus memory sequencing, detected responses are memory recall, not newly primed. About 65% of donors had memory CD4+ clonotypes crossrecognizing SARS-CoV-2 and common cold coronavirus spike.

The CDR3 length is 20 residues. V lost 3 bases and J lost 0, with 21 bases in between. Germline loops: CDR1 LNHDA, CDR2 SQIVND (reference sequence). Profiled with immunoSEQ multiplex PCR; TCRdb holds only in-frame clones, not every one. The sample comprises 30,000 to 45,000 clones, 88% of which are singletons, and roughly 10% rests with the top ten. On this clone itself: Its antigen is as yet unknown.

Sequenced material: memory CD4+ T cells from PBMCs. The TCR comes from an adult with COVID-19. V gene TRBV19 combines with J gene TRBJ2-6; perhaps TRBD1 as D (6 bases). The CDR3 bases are TGTGCCAGTAGTATGATGTCCAGGGGAGTAATGAGCTCTGGGGCCAACGTCCTGACTTTC. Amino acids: CASSMMSRGVMSSGANVLTF.